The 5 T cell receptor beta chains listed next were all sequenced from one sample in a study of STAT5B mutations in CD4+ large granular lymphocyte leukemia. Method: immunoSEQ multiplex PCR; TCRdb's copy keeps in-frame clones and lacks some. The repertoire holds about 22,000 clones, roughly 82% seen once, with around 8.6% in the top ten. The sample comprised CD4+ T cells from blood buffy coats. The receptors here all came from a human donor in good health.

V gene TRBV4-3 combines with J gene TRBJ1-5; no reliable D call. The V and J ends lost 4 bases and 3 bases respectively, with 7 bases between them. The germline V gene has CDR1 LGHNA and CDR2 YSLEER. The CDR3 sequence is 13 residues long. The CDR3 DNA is TGCGCCAGCAGCCGGCAGATCAATCAGCCCCAGCATTTT. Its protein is CASSRQINQPQHF.

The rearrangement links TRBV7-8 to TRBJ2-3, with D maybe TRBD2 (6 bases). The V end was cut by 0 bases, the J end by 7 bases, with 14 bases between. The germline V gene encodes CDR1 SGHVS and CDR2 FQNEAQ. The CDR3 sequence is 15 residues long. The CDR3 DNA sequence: TGTGCCAGCAGCTTAGCGGCGGGACCATATAATACGCAGTATTTT. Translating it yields CASSLAAGPYNTQYF.

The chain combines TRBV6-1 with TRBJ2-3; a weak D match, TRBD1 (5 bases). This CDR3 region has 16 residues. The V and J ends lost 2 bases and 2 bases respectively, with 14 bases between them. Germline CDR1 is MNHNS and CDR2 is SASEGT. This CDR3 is CASSETRAFFTDTQYF. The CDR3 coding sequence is TGTGCCAGCAGTGAAACCAGGGCCTTCTTCACAGATACGCAGTATTTT.

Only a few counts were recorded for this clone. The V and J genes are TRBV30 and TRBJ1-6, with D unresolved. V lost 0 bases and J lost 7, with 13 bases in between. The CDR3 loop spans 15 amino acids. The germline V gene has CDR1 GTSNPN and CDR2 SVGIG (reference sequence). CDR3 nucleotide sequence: TGTGCCTGGAGTGTACGTCGGACGGACAATTCACCCCTCCACTTT. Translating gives CAWSVRRTDNSPLHF.

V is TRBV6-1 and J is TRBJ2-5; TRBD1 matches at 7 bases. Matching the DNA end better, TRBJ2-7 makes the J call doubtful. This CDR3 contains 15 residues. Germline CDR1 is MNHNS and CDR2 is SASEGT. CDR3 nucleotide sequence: TGTGCCAGCAGTGCTCCGGGACAGAACGCGGACGAGCAGTACTTC. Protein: CASSAPGQNADEQYF.